The 13 T cell receptor beta chains reported below all come from one sample, sequenced in a study of blood T cell repertoires in COVID-19. Clones were sequenced by immunoSEQ multiplex PCR, and TCRdb holds only the in-frame ones, with some missing. Of 300,000 or so clones in the sample, 90% were seen once. The sample taken for sequencing was PBMCs or T cells enriched from blood (not recorded which). All receptors come from a man aged 60 to 75 who had recovered from COVID-19.

The V call is TRBV9, the J call TRBJ2-1; 8 bases line up with TRBD1. The V and J ends lost 4 bases and 2 bases, in that order; junction bases with no gene match: 5. CDR3 size: 15 residues. CDR1 is SGDLS, CDR2 YYNGEE, per germline. The CDR3 DNA reads as TGTGCCAGCAGCCTCCACAGGGGGACCTACAATGAGCAGTTCTTC. Translated: CASSLHRGTYNEQFF.

This sequence joins TRBV6-5 and TRBJ1-6; perhaps TRBD1 as D (5 bases). The CDR3 length is 14 residues. The germline V gene encodes CDR1 MNHEY and CDR2 SVGAGI. V shed 2 bases and J shed 10 bases, with 12 bases lying between them. The CDR3 region is CASSYGGPGSPLHF. The DNA for the CDR3 is TGTGCCAGCAGTTACGGAGGGCCAGGGTCACCCCTCCACTTT.

The chain is built from TRBV7-2 and TRBJ2-2; a possible D gene is TRBD1 (6 bases). V was pared by 6 bases and J by 4 bases, with 12 bases between. CDR3 length: 14 residues. Germline CDR1 and CDR2: SGHTA and FQGNSA. CDR3 amino acids: CASRPGQFTGELFF. The CDR3 DNA is TGTGCCAGCAGGCCTGGACAGTTCACCGGGGAGCTGTTTTTT.

The V gene is TRBV11-2, the J gene TRBJ1-1, with a weak D call TRBD1 (5 bases). V gave up 0 bases and J gave up 4 bases, with 21 bases separating them. Germline-derived CDR1 and CDR2 are SGHAT and FQNNGV. The CDR3 is 18 amino acids. Here the CDR3 reads CASSLDAFKGTFATEAFF. The DNA for the CDR3 is TGTGCCAGCAGCTTAGATGCCTTTAAAGGGACTTTCGCCACTGAAGCTTTCTTT.

The J gene is TRBJ2-3, the V gene TRBV7-2; 11 bases agree with TRBD2. The CDR3 consists of 16 residues. The V segment lost 2 bases and the J segment 3 bases; nucleotides outside the gene matches: 4. The V gene's germline CDR1 is SGHTA and CDR2 FQGNSA. The CDR3 nucleotides are TGTGCCAGCAGCTTATTGGGGACTAGCGGAACAGATACGCAGTATTTT. This sequence encodes CASSLLGTSGTDTQYF.

The rearrangement joins TRBV7-9 to TRBJ1-3, with TRBD1 identical over 8 bases. The CDR3 totals 16 residues. Germline values: CDR1 SEHNR, CDR2 FQNEAQ (reference sequence). V lost 5 bases and J lost 0; bases outside the gene matches: 6. CDR3 bases: TGTGCCAGCAGCCAAGGGGACAGGACCTCTGGAAACACCATATATTTT. Amino acids: CASSQGDRTSGNTIYF.

J is TRBJ1-3 and V is TRBV6-5; TRBD1 matches 7 bases. V trimming: 4 bases; J trimming: 0 bases; junction bases outside the gene matches: 3. CDR1 is MNHEY and CDR2 is SVGAGI in the germline V gene. There are 15 residues in the CDR3. The CDR3 region is CASSFDRVSGNTIYF. The CDR3 coding sequence is TGTGCCAGCAGTTTTGACAGGGTCTCTGGAAACACCATATATTTT.

The rearrangement uses TRBV5-4 and TRBJ2-1; possibly TRBD2 for D (6 bases). Germline V CDR1 and CDR2: SGHNT, YYREEE (reference sequence). V lost 0 bases and J lost 10, with 8 bases in between. The CDR3 has 12 residues. DNA of the CDR3: TGTGCCAGCAGCTTGGGGAGCGGGGAGCAGTTCTTC. This codes for CASSLGSGEQFF.

The chain links TRBV10-3 to TRBJ2-1; TRBD1 agrees at 11 bases. This CDR3 is built from 14 residues. Germline CDR1 and CDR2: ENHRY and SYGVKD. Unmatched junction bases numbered 14, after V lost 8 bases and J lost 14 bases. The CDR3 bases are TGTGCCATCGGGTCCGGGACAGGGGGTGGGGTTGAGTTCTTC. Its protein product is CAIGSGTGGGVEFF.

The J gene is TRBJ2-1, the V gene TRBV6-2 or TRBV6-3, with 9 bases identical to TRBD1. Germline-derived CDR1 and CDR2 are MNHEY and SVGEGT. V gave up 4 bases and J gave up 4 bases; unmatched junction bases: 5. The CDR3 is made up of 15 amino acids. CDR3 DNA: TGTGCCAGCAGTTTTGGACAGGGGTTGTACAATGAGCAGTTCTTC. Translating gives CASSFGQGLYNEQFF.

V is TRBV7-2 and J is TRBJ1-2; D not resolved. Trimming took 0 bases from V and 0 from J, leaving 11 bases between them. The length of the CDR3 is 16 residues. Germline loops: CDR1 SGHTA, CDR2 FQGNSA. The CDR3 DNA reads TGTGCCAGCAGCTTAGCCCCTCAACGGGCTAACTATGGCTACACCTTC. Translated: CASSLAPQRANYGYTF.

Only a few counts were recorded for this clone. V is TRBV2 and J is TRBJ1-2, with D possibly TRBD1 on 6 matching bases. This CDR3 is 12 amino acids long. V gave up 3 bases and J gave up 8 bases, with 10 bases separating them. CDR1 is SNHLY and CDR2 is FYNNEI in the germline V gene. This chain's CDR3 is CASSEGGQGYTF. In DNA form, the CDR3 reads TGTGCCAGCAGTGAGGGGGGGCAAGGCTACACCTTC.

The CDR3 here is CASNQGAYGYTF. DNA for the CDR3: TGTGCCAGCAACCAGGGTGCCTATGGCTACACCTTC. V is TRBV6-5 and J is TRBJ1-2; perhaps TRBD1 as D (5 bases). V lost 7 bases and J 4 bases, leaving 10 bases between the germline ends. CDR1 and CDR2 from the germline V gene are MNHEY and SVGAGI. The CDR3 runs 12 residues.